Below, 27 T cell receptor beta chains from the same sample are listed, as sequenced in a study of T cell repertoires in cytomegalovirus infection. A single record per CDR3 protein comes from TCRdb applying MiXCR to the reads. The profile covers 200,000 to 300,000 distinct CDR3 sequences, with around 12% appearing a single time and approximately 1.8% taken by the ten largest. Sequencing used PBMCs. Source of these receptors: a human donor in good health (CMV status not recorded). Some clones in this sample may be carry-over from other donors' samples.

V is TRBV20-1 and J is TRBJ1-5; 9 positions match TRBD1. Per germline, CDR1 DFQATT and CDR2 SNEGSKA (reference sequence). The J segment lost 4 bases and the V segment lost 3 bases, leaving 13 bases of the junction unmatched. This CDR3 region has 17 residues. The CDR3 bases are TGCAGTGCTAGGATGTCCCGGGACAGGGTCGGGAATCAGCCCCAGCATTTT. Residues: CSARMSRDRVGNQPQHF.

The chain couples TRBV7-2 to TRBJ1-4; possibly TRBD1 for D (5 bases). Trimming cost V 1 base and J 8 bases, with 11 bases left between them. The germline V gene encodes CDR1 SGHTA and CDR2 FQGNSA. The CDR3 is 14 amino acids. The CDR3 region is CASSLEGRAEKLFF. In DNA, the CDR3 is TGTGCCAGCAGCTTAGAAGGCAGGGCGGAAAAACTGTTTTTT. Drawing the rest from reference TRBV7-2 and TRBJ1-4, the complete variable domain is GAGVSQSPSNKVTEKGKDVELRCDPISGHTALYWYRQSLGQGLEFLIYFQGNSAPDKSGLPSDRFSAERTGGSVSTLTIQRTQQEDSAVYLCASSLEGRAEKLFFGSGTQLSVL.

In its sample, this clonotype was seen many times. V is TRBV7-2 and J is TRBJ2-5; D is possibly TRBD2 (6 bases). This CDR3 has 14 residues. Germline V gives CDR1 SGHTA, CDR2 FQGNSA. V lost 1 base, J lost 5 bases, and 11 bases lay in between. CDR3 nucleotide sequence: TGTGCCAGCAGCTTAGAGACTAGGGCGGAGACCCAGTACTTC. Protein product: CASSLETRAETQYF.

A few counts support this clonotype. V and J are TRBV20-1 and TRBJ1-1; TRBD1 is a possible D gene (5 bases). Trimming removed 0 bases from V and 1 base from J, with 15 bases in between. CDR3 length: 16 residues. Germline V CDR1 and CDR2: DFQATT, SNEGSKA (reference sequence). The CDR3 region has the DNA TGCAGTGCTAGAGACCCGGTGGGGGGGGGGAACACTGAAGCTTTCTTT. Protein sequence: CSARDPVGGGNTEAFF.

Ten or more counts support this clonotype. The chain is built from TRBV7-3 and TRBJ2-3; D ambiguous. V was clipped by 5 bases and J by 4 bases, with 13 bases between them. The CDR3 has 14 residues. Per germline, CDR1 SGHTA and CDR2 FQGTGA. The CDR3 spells CASSAAGRADTQYF. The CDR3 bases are TGTGCCAGCAGCGCCGCCGGGCGCGCAGATACGCAGTATTTT.

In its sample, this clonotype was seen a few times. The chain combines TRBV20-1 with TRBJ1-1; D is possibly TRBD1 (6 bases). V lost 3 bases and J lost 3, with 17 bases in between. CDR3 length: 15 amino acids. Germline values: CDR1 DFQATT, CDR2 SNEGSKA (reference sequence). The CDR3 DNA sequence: TGCAGTGCTAGGGACCGACAGGCCATCCACACTGAAGCTTTCTTT. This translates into CSARDRQAIHTEAFF.

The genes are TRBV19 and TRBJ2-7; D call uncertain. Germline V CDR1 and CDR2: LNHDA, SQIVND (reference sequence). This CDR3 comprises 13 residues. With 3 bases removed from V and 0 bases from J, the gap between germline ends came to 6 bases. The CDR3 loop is CASSMQPSYEQYF. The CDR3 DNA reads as TGTGCCAGTAGTATGCAGCCCTCCTACGAGCAGTACTTC. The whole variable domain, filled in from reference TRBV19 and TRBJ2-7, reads DGGITQSPKYLFRKEGQNVTLSCEQNLNHDAMYWYRQDPGQGLRLIYYSQIVNDFQKGDIAEGYSVSREKKESFPLTVTSAQKNPTAFYLCASSMQPSYEQYFGPGTRLTVT.

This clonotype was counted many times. The CDR3 spells CASSPHSGGSYNEQFF. For the CDR3, the DNA is TGTGCCAGCAGCCCCCATAGCGGGGGATCCTACAATGAGCAGTTCTTC. The V and J genes are TRBV7-2 and TRBJ2-1; 9 bases line up with TRBD2. With 5 bases clipped from V and 1 base from J, the junction kept 6 bases outside the gene matches. This CDR3 spans 16 amino acids. Germline V gene lookup returns CDR1 SGHTA and CDR2 FQGNSA.

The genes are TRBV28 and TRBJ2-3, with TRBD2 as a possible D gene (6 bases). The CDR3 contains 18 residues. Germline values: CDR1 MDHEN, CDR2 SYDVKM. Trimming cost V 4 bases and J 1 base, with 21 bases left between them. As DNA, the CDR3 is TGTGCCAGCAGTTACCGCTTTGGATTAGCGGACCGCACAGATACGCAGTATTTT. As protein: CASSYRFGLADRTDTQYF.

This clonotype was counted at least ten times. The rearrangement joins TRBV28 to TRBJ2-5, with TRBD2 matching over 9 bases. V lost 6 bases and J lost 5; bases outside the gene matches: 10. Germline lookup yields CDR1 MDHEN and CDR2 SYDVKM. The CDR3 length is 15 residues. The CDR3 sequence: CASSISGTSRETQYF. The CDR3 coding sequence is TGTGCCAGCAGCATCTCCGGGACTAGCCGGGAGACCCAGTACTTC.

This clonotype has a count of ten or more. The CDR3 reads CASRSIGGPGTDTQYF. CDR3 DNA sequence: TGTGCCAGCAGAAGTATCGGGGGGCCCGGCACAGATACGCAGTATTTT. The V and J genes are TRBV6-1 and TRBJ2-3; D may be TRBD2 (7 bases). CDR1 is MNHNS and CDR2 is SASEGT in the germline V gene. The length of the CDR3 is 16 residues. Trimming stripped 6 bases from V and 1 base from J, with 17 bases between.

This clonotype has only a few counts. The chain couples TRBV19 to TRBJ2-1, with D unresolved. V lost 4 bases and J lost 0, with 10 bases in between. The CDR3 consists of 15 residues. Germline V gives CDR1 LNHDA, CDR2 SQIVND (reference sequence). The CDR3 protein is CASSKVSISYNEQFF. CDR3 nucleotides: TGTGCCAGTAGTAAGGTATCGATCTCCTACAATGAGCAGTTCTTC.

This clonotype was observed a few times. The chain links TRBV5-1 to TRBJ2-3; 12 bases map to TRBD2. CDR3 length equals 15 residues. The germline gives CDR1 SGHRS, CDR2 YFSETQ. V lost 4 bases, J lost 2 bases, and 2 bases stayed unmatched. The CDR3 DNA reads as TGCGCCAGCAGCCGACTAGCGGGAGACACAGATACGCAGTATTTT. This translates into CASSRLAGDTDTQYF.

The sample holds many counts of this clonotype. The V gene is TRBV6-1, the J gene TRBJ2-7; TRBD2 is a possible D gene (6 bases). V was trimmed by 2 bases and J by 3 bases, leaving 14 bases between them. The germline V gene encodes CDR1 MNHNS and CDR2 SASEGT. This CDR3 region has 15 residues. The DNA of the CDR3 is TGTGCCAGCAGTGAAAATATCGGAGGGAGCTACGAGCAGTACTTC. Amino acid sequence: CASSENIGGSYEQYF.

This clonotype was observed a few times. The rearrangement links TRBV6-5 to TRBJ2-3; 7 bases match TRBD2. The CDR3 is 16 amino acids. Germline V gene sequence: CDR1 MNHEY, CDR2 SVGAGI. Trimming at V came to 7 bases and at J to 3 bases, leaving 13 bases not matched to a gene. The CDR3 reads CASTLDSAGATDTQYF. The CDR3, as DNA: TGTGCCAGCACCCTAGACTCTGCGGGAGCTACAGATACGCAGTATTTT.

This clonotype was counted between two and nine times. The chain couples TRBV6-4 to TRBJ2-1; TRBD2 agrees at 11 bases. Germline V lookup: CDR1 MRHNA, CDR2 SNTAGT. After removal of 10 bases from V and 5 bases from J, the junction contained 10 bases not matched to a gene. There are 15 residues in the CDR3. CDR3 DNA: TGTGCCAATAGCACCCTAGCGGGAGGCCACAATGAGCAGTTCTTC. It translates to CANSTLAGGHNEQFF.

Here the CDR3 reads CATTDRTNEKLFF. Written as DNA, the CDR3 is TGTGCCACGACGGACAGGACTAATGAAAAACTGTTTTTT. The V call is TRBV10-3, the J call TRBJ1-4; 7 bases are shared with TRBD1. Looked up from germline, CDR1 is ENHRY and CDR2 is SYGVKD. This CDR3 spans 13 amino acids. Trimming cost V 10 bases and J 2 bases; bases outside gene matches: 4.

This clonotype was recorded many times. The CDR3 spells CASSLSPAMNTEAFF. For the CDR3, the DNA is TGTGCCAGCAGCTTGTCCCCAGCTATGAACACTGAAGCTTTCTTT. This chain connects TRBV7-3 to TRBJ1-1; no clear D. Deletions cut 3 bases from V and 0 bases from J, with 11 bases between. The CDR3 has 15 amino acids. Per germline, CDR1 SGHTA and CDR2 FQGTGA.

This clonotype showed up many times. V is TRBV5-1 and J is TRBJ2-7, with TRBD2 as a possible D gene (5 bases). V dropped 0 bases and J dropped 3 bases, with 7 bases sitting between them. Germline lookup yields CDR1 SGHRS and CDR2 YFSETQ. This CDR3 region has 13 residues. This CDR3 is CASSLDGVYEQYF. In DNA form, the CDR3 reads TGCGCCAGCAGCTTGGACGGGGTCTACGAGCAGTACTTC.

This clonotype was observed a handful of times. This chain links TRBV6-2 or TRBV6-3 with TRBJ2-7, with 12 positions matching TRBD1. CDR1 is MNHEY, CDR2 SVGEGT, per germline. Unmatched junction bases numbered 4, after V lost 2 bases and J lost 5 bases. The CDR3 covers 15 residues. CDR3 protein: CASSYAGTGGHEQYF. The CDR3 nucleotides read TGTGCCAGCAGTTACGCCGGGACAGGGGGCCACGAGCAGTACTTC.

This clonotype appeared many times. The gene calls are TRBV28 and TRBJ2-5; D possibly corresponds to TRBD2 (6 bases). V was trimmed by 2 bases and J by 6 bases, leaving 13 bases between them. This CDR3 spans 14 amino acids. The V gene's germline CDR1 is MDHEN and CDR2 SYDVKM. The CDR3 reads CASSLPGEGKTQYF. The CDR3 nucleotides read TGTGCCAGCAGTTTACCGGGAGAGGGAAAGACCCAGTACTTC.

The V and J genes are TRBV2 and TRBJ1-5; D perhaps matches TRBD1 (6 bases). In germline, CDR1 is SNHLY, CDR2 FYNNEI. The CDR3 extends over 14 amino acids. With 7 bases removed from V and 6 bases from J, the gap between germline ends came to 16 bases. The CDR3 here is CASTRNREGQPQHF. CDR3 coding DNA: TGTGCCAGCACACGGAACAGGGAGGGTCAGCCCCAGCATTTT.

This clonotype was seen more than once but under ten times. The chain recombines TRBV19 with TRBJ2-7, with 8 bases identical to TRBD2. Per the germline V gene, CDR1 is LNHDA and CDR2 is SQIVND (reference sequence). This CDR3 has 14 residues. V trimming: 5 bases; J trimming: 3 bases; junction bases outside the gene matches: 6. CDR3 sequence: CASSRELAVYEQYF. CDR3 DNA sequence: TGTGCCAGTAGTCGGGAACTAGCGGTCTACGAGCAGTACTTC.

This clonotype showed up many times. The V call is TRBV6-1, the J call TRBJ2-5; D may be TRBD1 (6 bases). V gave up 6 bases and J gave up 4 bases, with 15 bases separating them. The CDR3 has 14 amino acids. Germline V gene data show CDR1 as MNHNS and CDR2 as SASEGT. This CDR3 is CASSKRVRGETQYF. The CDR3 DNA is TGTGCCAGCAGCAAACGGGTCAGGGGAGAGACCCAGTACTTC.

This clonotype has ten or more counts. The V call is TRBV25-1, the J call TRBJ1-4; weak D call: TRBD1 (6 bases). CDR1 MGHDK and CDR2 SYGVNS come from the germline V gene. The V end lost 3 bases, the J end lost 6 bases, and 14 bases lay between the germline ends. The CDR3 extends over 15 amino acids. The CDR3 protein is CASSDTGREYEKLFF. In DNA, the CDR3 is TGTGCCAGCAGTGATACAGGGCGCGAGTATGAAAAACTGTTTTTT.

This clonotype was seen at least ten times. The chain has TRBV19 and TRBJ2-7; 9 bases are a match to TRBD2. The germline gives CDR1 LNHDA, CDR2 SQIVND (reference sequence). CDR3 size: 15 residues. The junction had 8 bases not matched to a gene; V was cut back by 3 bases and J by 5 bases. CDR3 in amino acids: CASSMREAGGHEQYF. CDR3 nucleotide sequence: TGTGCCAGTAGTATGCGGGAAGCGGGAGGTCACGAGCAGTACTTC.

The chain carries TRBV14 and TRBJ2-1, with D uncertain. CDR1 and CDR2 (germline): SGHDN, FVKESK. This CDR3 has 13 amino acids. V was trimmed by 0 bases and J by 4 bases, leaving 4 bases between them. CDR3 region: CASSQDHYNEQFF. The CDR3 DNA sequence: TGTGCCAGCAGCCAAGACCATTACAATGAGCAGTTCTTC.